The sequence of this TCR beta chain was determined in a study of blood T cell repertoires in COVID-19. Sequencing was performed with immunoSEQ multiplex PCR; in TCRdb, only in-frame clones are kept and a portion is missing. The data show roughly 330,000 clones, with around four fifths seen just once and approximately 1.1% held by the top ten. CDR1 is SGDLS, CDR2 YYNGEE, per germline. The CDR3 extends over 15 amino acids. The junction had 8 bases not matched to a gene; V was cut back by 4 bases and J by 3 bases. The TCR was taken from a woman aged 45 to 65 with acute or convalescent COVID-19. Sequenced material: peripheral blood. The rearrangement joins TRBV9 to TRBJ2-3, with TRBD1 matching over 7 bases. CDR3 in DNA: TGTGCCAGCAGCCCTCCCGGGACAGTAACAGATACGCAGTATTTT. The encoded protein is CASSPPGTVTDTQYF.